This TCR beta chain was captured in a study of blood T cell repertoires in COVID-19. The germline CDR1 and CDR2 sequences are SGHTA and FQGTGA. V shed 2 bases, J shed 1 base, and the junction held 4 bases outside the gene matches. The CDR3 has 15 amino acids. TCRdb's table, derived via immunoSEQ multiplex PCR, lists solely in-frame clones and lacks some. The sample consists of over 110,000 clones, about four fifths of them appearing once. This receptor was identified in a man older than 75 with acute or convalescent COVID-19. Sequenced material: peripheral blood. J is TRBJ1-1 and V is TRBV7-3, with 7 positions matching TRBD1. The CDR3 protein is CASSLQGGENTEAFF. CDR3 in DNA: TGTGCCAGCAGCTTACAGGGGGGAGAGAACACTGAAGCTTTCTTT.